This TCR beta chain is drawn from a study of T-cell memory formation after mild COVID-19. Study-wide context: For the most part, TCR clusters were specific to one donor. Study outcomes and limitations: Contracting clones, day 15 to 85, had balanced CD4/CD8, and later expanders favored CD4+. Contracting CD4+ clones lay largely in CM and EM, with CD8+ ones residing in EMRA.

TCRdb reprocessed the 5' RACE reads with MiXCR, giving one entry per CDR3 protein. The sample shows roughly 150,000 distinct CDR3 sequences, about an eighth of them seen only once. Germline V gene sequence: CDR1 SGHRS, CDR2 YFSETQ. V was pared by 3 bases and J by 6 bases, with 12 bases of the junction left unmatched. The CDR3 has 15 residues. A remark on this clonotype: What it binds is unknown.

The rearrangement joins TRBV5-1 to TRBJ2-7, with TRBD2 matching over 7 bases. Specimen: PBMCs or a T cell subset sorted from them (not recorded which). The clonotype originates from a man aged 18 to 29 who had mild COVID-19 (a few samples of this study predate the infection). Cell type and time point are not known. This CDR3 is CASSSPGLTPAEQYF. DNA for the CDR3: TGCGCCAGCAGCTCCCCGGGACTAACACCCGCCGAGCAGTACTTC.